This entry features one TCR beta chain sequence. These data are taken from a study of blood T cell repertoires in COVID-19. Per germline, CDR1 SGHRS and CDR2 YFSETQ. Trimming shortened V by 4 bases and J by 4 bases, and 15 bases separated the two germline ends. The CDR3 totals 15 residues. Authors' data handling: How many nucleated cells were present was estimated from reference gene primer amplification. TCRdb's table, derived via immunoSEQ multiplex PCR, lists solely in-frame clones and lacks some. V, J and clone size are taken as reported in that table, and D and trimming were inferred from the DNA itself. The sample has roughly 220,000 clones, 84% seen once.

The TCR was taken from a woman aged 40 to 50 who had recovered from COVID-19. The specimen was peripheral blood. V gene TRBV5-1 combines with J gene TRBJ2-1; a possible D gene is TRBD1 (5 bases). CDR3 sequence: CASSQGSNPYNEQFF. The CDR3 DNA reads as TGCGCCAGCAGCCAGGGATCGAACCCTTACAATGAGCAGTTCTTC.